The clone carrying this T cell receptor beta chain showed up many times. Patients had received no treatment of any kind before thyroid surgery. Between the trimmed V and J ends, which lost 0 bases and 3 bases, there was a span of 11 bases. Germline V lookup: CDR1 LGHDT, CDR2 YNNKEL (reference sequence). The CDR3 covers 15 residues. This sample is part of a study of metastatic and nonmetastatic thyroid tumors. MiXCR reprocessed the PCR reads for TCRdb. The table includes under 15,000 clones, 23% detected once. The sample taken for sequencing was blood. The receptor comes from a female donor with papillary thyroid cancer or a benign thyroid nodule (not recorded which). Some clones in this sample may be carry-over from other donors' samples. The chain combines TRBV3-1 with TRBJ1-1; D call uncertain. The CDR3 reads CASSQDQRAYTEAFF. Written as DNA, the CDR3 is TGTGCCAGCAGCCAAGATCAGAGGGCTTACACTGAAGCTTTCTTT.